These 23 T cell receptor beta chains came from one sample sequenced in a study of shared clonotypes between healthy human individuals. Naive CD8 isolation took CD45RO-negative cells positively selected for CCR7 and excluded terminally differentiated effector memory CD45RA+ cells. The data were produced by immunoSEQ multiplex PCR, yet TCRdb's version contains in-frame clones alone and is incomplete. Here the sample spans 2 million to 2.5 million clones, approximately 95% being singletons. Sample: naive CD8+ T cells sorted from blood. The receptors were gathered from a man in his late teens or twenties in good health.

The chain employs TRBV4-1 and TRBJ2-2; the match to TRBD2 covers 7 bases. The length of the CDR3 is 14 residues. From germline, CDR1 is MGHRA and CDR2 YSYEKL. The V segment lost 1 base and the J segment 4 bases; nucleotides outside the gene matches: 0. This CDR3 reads CASSQGEGTGELFF. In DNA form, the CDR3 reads TGCGCCAGCAGCCAAGGGGAGGGCACCGGGGAGCTGTTTTTT.

The CDR3 is CASSEAWDRQGRRKGEAFF. CDR3 nucleotides: TGTGCCAGCAGTGAAGCTTGGGACAGGCAAGGGAGACGAAAGGGTGAAGCTTTCTTT. The V gene is TRBV6-1, the J gene TRBJ1-1; 8 bases are shared with TRBD1. The CDR3 runs to 19 residues. The J segment lost 7 bases and the V segment lost 0 bases, leaving 19 bases of the junction unmatched. Germline CDR1 is MNHNS and CDR2 is SASEGT.

The CDR3 nucleotides are TGTGCCAGCAGCGTCGACAGGGCCCAATACGAGCAGTACTTC. Translation: CASSVDRAQYEQYF. J is TRBJ2-7 and V is TRBV6-6; 7 bases are a match to TRBD1. After removal of 6 bases from V and 4 bases from J, the junction contained 9 bases not matched to a gene. Per germline, CDR1 MNHNY and CDR2 SVGAGI (reference sequence). This CDR3 is built from 14 residues.

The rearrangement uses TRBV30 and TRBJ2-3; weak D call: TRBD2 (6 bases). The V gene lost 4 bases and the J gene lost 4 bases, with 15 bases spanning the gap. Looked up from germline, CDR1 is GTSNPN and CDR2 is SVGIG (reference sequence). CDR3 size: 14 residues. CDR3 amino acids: CAWTEGSGADTQYF. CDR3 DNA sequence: TGTGCCTGGACAGAAGGTAGCGGCGCAGATACGCAGTATTTT.

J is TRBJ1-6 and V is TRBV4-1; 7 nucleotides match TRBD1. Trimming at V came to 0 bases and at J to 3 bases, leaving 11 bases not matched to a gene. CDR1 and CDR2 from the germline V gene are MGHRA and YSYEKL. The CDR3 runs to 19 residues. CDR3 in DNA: TGCGCCAGCAGCCAAGACGACGCAGACAGGGATAACTATAATTCACCCCTCCACTTT. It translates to CASSQDDADRDNYNSPLHF.

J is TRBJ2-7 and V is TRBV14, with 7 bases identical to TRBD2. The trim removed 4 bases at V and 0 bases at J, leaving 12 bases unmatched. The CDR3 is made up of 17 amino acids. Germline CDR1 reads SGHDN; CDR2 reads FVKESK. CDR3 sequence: CASSPLSREASSYEQYF. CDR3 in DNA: TGTGCCAGCAGCCCCCTATCCCGGGAGGCATCCTCCTACGAGCAGTACTTC.

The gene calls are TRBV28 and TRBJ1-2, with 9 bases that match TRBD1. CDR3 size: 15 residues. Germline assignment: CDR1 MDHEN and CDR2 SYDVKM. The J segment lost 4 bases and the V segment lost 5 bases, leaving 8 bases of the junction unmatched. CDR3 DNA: TGTGCCAGCAGTCCGACAGGGGGGGGCGGCTATGGCTACACCTTC. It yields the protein CASSPTGGGGYGYTF.

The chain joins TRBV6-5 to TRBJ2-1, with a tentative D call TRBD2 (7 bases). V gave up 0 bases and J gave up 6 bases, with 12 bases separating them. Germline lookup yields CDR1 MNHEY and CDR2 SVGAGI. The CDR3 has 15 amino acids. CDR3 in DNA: TGTGCCAGCAGTTACTCCGGGGGGCCTTTCAATGAGCAGTTCTTC. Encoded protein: CASSYSGGPFNEQFF.

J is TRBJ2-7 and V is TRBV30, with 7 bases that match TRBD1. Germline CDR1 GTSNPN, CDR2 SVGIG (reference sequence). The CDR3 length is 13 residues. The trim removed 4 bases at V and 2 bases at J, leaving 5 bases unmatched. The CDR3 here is CAWTMGQTYEQYF. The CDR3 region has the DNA TGTGCCTGGACCATGGGACAGACCTACGAGCAGTACTTC.

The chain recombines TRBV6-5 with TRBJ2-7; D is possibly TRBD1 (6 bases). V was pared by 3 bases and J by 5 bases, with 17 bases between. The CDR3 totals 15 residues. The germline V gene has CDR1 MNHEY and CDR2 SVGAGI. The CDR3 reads CASSYNTQGTDEQYF. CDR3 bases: TGTGCCAGCAGTTATAATACCCAGGGGACGGACGAGCAGTACTTC.

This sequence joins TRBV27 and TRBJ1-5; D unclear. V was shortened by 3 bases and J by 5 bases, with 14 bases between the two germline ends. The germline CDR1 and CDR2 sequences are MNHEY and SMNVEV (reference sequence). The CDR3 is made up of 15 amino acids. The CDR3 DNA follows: TGTGCCAGCAGTTTCGTGGAAGGAAGTCATCAGCCCCAGCATTTT. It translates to CASSFVEGSHQPQHF.

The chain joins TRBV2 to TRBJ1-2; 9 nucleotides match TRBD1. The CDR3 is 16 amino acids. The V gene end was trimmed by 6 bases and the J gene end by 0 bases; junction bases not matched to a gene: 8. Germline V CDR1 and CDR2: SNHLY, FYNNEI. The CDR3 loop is CASSLQGAGTNYGYTF. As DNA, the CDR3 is TGTGCCAGCAGCCTACAGGGGGCCGGGACTAACTATGGCTACACCTTC.

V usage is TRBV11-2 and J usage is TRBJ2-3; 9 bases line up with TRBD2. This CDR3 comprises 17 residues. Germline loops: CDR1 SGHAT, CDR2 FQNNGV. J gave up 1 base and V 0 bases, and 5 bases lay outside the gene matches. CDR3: CASSLDTGGGGTDTQYF. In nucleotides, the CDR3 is TGTGCCAGCAGCTTAGATACAGGCGGGGGGGGCACAGATACGCAGTATTTT.

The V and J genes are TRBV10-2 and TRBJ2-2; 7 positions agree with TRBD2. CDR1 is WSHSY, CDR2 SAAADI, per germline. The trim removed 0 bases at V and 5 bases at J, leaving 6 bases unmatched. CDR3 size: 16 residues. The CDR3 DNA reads TGCGCCAGCAGTGAGTCGAGAGCGGGGAGTACCGGGGAGCTGTTTTTT. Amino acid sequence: CASSESRAGSTGELFF.

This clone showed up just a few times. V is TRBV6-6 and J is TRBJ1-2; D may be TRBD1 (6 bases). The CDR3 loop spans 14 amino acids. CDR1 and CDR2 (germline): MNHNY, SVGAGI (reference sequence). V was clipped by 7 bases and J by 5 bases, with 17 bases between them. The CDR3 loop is CASTLPGGGYGYTF. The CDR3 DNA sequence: TGTGCCAGCACCCTTCCCGGGGGCGGGTATGGCTACACCTTC.

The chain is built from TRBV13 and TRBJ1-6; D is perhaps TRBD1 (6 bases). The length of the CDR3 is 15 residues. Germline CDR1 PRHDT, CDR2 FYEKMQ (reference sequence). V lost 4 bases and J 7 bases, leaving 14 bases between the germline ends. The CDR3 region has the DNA TGTGCCAGCAGCTCTTCGACAGGATTAAATTCACCCCTCCACTTT. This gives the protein CASSSSTGLNSPLHF.

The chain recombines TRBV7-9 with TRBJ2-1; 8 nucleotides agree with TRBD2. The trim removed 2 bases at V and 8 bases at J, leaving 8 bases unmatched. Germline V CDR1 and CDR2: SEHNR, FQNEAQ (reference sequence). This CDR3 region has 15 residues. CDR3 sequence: CASSLQISGEDEQFF. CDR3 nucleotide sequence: TGTGCCAGCAGCTTACAGATTAGCGGGGAGGATGAGCAGTTCTTC.

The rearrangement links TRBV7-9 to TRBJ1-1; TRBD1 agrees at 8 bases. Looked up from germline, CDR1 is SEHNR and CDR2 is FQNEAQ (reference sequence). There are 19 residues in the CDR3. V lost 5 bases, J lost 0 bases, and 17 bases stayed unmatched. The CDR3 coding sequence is TGTGCCAGCAGCCCCTTTCCGGACAGGGAGGGGAGAATGAACACTGAAGCTTTCTTT. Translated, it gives CASSPFPDREGRMNTEAFF. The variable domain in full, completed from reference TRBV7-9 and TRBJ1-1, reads DTGVSQNPRHKITKRGQNVTFRCDPISEHNRLYWYRQTLGQGPEFLTYFQNEAQLEKSRLLSDRFSAERPKGSFSTLEIQRTEQGDSAMYLCASSPFPDREGRMNTEAFFGQGTRLTVV.

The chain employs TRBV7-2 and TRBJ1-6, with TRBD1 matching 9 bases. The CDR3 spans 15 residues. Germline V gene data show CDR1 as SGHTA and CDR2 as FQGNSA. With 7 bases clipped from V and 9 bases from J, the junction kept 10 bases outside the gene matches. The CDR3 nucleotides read TGTGCCAGCACCCTCTTCGACAGGGGGGTTTCACCCCTCCACTTT. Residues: CASTLFDRGVSPLHF.

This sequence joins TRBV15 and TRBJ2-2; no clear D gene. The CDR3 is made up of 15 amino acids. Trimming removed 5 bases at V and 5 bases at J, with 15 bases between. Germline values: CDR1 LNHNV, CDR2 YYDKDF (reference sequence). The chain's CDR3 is CATSEDQQETGELFF. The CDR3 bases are TGTGCCACCAGCGAGGACCAGCAGGAGACCGGGGAGCTGTTTTTT.

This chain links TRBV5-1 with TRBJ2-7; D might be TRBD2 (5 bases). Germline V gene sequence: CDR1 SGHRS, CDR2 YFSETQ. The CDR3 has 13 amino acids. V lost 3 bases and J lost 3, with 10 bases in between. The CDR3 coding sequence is TGCGCCAGCAGCTCACTAGACCACTACGAGCAGTACTTC. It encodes CASSSLDHYEQYF.

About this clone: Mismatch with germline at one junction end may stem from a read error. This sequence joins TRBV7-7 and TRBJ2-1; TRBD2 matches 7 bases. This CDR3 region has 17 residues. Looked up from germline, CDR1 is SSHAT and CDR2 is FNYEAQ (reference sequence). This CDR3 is CASSPRRGGRTYNEQFF. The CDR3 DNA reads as TGTGCTAGCAGCCCCCGGAGGGGCGGGAGAACCTACAATGAGCAGTTCTTC.

CDR3 in amino acids: CASSWGGPNTEAFF. CDR3 DNA sequence: TGTGCCAGCAGCTGGGGGGGGCCGAACACTGAAGCTTTCTTT. The genes are TRBV5-6 and TRBJ1-1; possible D gene TRBD1, 6 bases. Trimming left V 3 bases short and J 1 base short, with 10 bases between. Looked up from germline, CDR1 is SGHDT and CDR2 is YYEEEE. The CDR3 totals 14 residues.